This T cell receptor beta chain came from a study of blood T cell repertoires in COVID-19. How the authors handled the data: Estimation of nucleated cell counts was performed using reference gene primer amplification. Method: immunoSEQ multiplex PCR; TCRdb's copy keeps in-frame clones and lacks some. The DNA was the basis for D and trimming; V, J and clone size are from that table. The sample records 200,000 to 250,000 clones, over 75% being singletons. The CDR3 has 11 amino acids. Germline CDR1 and CDR2: SGHTA and FQGNSA. V was clipped by 11 bases and J by 6 bases, with 10 bases between them. The rearrangement joins TRBV7-2 to TRBJ2-2; D is undetermined. The clonotype comes from a human donor in a cohort sampled during active COVID-19. Sequencing was performed on peripheral blood. CDR3 nucleotides: TGTGCCTGCGCTGGGCCCGGGGAGCTGTTTTTT. Translation: CACAGPGELFF.